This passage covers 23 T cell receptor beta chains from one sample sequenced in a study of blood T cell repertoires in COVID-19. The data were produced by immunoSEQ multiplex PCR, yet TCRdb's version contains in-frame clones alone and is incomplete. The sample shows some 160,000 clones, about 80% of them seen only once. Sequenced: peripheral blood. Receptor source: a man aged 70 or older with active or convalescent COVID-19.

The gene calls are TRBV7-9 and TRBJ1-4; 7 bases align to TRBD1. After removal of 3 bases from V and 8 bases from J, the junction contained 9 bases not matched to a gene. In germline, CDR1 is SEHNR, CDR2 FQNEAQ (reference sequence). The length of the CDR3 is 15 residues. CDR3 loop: CASSFGQVEIEKLFF. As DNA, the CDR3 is TGTGCCAGCAGCTTCGGACAGGTAGAAATCGAAAAACTGTTTTTT.

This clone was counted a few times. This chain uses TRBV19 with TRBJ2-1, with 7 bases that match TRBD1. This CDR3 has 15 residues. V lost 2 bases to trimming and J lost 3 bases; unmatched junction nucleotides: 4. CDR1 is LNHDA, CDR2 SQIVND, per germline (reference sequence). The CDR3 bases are TGTGCCAGTAGTATACGGACAGGTCTCTACAATGAGCAGTTCTTC. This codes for CASSIRTGLYNEQFF.

The CDR3 DNA is TGTGCCAGTAGTATTCGGGACATTTCCCTAAACTATGGCTACACCTTC. Protein product: CASSIRDISLNYGYTF. The chain joins TRBV19 to TRBJ1-2, with D maybe TRBD1 (6 bases). This CDR3 spans 16 amino acids. In germline, CDR1 is LNHDA, CDR2 SQIVND (reference sequence). V lost 3 bases and J 2 bases, leaving 16 bases between the germline ends. Drawing the rest from reference TRBV19 and TRBJ1-2, the complete variable domain is DGGITQSPKYLFRKEGQNVTLSCEQNLNHDAMYWYRQDPGQGLRLIYYSQIVNDFQKGDIAEGYSVSREKKESFPLTVTSAQKNPTAFYLCASSIRDISLNYGYTFGSGTRLTVV.

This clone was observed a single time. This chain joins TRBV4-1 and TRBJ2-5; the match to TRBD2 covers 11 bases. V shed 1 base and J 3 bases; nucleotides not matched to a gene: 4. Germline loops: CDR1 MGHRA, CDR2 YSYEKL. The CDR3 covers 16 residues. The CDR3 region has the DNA TGCGCCAGCAGCCAAGGCCGACTAGCGGGGAAAGAGACCCAGTACTTC. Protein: CASSQGRLAGKETQYF.

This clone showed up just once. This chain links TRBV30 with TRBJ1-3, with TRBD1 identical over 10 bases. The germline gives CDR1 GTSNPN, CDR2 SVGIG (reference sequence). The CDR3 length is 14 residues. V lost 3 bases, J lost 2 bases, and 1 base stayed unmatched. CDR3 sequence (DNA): TGTGCCTGGAGGGGACAGGGGACTGGAAACACCATATATTTT. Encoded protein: CAWRGQGTGNTIYF.

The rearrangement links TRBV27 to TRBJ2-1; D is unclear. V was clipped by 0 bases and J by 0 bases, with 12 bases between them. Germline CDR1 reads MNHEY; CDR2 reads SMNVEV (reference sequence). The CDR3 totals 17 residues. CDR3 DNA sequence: TGTGCCAGCAGTTTATCTGGGCGAACGAGCTCCTACAATGAGCAGTTCTTC. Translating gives CASSLSGRTSSYNEQFF.

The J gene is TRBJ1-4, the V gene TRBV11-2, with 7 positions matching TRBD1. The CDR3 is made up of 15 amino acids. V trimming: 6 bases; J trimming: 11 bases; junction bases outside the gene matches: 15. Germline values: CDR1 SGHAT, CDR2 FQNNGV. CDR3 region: CASSPIRQGGRKLFF. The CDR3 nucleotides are TGTGCCAGCAGTCCGATCAGACAGGGTGGCCGGAAACTGTTTTTT.

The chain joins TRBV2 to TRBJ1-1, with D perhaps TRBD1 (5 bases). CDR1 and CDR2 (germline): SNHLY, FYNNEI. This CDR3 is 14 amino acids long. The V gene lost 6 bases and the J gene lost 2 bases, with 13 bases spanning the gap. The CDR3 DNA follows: TGTGCCAGCAGCTTAGCCAGGGTAAACACTGAAGCTTTCTTT. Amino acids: CASSLARVNTEAFF.

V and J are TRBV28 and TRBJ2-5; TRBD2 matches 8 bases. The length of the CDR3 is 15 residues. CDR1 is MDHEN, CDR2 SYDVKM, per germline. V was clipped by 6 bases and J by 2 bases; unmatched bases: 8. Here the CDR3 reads CASSYGGGRQETQYF. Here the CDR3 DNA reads TGTGCCAGCAGCTACGGCGGGGGGCGTCAAGAGACCCAGTACTTC. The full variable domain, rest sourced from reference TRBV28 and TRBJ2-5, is DVKVTQSSRYLVKRTGEKVFLECVQDMDHENMFWYRQDPGLGLRLIYFSYDVKMKEKGDIPEGYSVSREKKERFSLILESASTNQTSMYLCASSYGGGRQETQYFGPGTRLLVL.

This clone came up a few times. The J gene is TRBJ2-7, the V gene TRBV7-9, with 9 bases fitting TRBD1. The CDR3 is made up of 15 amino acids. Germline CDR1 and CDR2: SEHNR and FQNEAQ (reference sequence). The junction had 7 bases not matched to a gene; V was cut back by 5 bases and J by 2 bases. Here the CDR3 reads CASSTGQGIAYEQYF. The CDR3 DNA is TGTGCCAGCAGCACCGGACAGGGGATCGCCTACGAGCAGTACTTC. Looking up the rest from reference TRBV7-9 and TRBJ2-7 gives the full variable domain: DTGVSQNPRHKITKRGQNVTFRCDPISEHNRLYWYRQTLGQGPEFLTYFQNEAQLEKSRLLSDRFSAERPKGSFSTLEIQRTEQGDSAMYLCASSTGQGIAYEQYFGPGTRLTVT.

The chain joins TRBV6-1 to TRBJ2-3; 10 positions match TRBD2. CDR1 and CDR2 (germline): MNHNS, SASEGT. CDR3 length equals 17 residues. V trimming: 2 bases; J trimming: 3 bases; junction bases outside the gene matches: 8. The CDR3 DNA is TGTGCCAGCAGTGAAAGGGCTAGCGGGAGATGGACAGATACGCAGTATTTT. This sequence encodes CASSERASGRWTDTQYF.

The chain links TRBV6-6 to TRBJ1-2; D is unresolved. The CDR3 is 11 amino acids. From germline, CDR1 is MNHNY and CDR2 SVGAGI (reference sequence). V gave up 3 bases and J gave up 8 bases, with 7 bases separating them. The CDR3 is CASSYSRGYTF. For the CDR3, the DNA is TGTGCCAGCAGTTATTCCAGAGGCTACACCTTC.

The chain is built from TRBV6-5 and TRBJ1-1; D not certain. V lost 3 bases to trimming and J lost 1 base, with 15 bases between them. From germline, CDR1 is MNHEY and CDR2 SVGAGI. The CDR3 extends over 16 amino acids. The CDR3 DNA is TGTGCCAGCAGTTATCTGATTACCCCGAGGAACACTGAAGCTTTCTTT. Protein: CASSYLITPRNTEAFF.

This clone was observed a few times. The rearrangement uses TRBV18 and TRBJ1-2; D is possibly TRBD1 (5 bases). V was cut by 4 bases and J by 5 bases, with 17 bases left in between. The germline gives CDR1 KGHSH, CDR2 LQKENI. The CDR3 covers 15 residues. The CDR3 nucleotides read TGTGCCAGCTCACTGGATCAAACAGGCGTATATGGCTACACCTTC. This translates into CASSLDQTGVYGYTF.

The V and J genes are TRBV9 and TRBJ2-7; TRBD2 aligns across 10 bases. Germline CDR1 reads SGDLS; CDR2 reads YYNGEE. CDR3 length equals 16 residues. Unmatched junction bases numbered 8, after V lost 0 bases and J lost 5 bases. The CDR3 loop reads CASSVAKGLASDEQYF. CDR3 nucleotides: TGTGCCAGCAGCGTAGCTAAGGGACTAGCGAGCGACGAGCAGTACTTC. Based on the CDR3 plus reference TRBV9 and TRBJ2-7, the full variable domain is DSGVTQTPKHLITATGQRVTLRCSPRSGDLSVYWYQQSLDQGLQFLIQYYNGEERAKGNILERFSAQQFPDLHSELNLSSLELGDSALYFCASSVAKGLASDEQYFGPGTRLTVT.

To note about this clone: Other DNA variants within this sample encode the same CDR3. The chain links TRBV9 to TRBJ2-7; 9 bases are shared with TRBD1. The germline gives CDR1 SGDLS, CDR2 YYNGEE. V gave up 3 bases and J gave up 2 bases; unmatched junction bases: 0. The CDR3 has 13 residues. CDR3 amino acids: CASSGQGAYEQYF. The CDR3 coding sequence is TGTGCCAGCAGCGGACAGGGGGCCTACGAGCAGTACTTC. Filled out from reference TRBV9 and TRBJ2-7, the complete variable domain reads DSGVTQTPKHLITATGQRVTLRCSPRSGDLSVYWYQQSLDQGLQFLIQYYNGEERAKGNILERFSAQQFPDLHSELNLSSLELGDSALYFCASSGQGAYEQYFGPGTRLTVT.

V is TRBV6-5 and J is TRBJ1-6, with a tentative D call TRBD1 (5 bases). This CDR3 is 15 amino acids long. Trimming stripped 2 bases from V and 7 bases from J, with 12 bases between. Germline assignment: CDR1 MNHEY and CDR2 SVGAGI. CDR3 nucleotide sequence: TGTGCCAGCAGTTACGACAGTGGGGGGAATTCACCCCTCCACTTT. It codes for CASSYDSGGNSPLHF.

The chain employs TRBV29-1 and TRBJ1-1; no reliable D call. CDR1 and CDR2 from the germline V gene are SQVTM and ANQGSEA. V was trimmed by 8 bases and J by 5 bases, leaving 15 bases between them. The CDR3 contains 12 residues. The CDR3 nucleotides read TGCAGCTCCGCCGGGGTGCGGACTGAAGCTTTCTTT. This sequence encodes CSSAGVRTEAFF. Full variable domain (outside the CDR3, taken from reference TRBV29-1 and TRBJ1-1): SAVISQKPSRDICQRGTSLTIQCQVDSQVTMMFWYRQQPGQSLTLIATANQGSEATYESGFVIDKFPISRPNLTFSTLTVSNMSPEDSSIYLCSSAGVRTEAFFGQGTRLTVV.

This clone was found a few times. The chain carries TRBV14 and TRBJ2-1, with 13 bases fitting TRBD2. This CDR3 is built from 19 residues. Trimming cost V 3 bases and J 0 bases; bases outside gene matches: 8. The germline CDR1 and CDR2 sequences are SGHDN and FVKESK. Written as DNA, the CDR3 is TGTGCCAGCAGCCATCGACTAGCGGGAGGAGTCAGCTCCTACAATGAGCAGTTCTTC. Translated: CASSHRLAGGVSSYNEQFF.

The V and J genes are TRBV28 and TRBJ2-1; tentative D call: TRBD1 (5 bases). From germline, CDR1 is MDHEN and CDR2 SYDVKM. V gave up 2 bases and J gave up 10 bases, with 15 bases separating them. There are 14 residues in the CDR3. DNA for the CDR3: TGTGCCAGCAGTTTAAGAAGTGGGGCGGCGGAGCAGTTCTTC. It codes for CASSLRSGAAEQFF.

CDR3 loop: CATSDWGTSGRNEQFF. CDR3 DNA sequence: TGTGCCACCAGTGATTGGGGGACTAGCGGGAGAAATGAGCAGTTCTTC. This chain links TRBV24-1 with TRBJ2-1; 14 bases match TRBD2. The length of the CDR3 is 16 residues. With 2 bases clipped from V and 7 bases from J, the junction kept 3 bases outside the gene matches. CDR1 KGHDR and CDR2 SFDVKD come from the germline V gene.

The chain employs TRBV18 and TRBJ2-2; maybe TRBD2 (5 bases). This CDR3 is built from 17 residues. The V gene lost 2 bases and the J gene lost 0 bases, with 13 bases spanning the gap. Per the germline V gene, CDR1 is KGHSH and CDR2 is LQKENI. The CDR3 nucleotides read TGTGCCAGCTCACCAAGCGGCGGACGGACGAACACCGGGGAGCTGTTTTTT. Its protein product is CASSPSGGRTNTGELFF.

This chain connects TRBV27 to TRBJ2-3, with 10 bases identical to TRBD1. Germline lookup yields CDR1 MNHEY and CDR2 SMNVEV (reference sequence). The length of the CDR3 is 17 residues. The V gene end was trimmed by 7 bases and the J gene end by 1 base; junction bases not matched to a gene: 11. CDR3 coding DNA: TGTGCCAGCACCCATCGCAGGGGGACAGGGGGCACAGATACGCAGTATTTT. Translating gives CASTHRRGTGGTDTQYF.